This T cell receptor beta chain originates from a study of CD8 T cells in cerebrospinal fluid in Alzheimer's disease. Points from the study as a whole: Compared with controls, mild cognitive impairment or Alzheimer's disease patients showed higher maximum CSF clone percentages. Versus healthy subjects, Alzheimer's patients more often had clones of at least 3%.

Parkinson's disease patients served as a neurodegenerative disease comparison group. This clonotype registers large by frequency. Antigen: not known. TCRdb re-analyzed the 10x single-cell sequencing reads; it lists each CDR3 protein once, without DNA. The sample's table shows roughly 800 distinct CDR3 sequences. This CDR3 spans 12 amino acids. Germline CDR1 and CDR2: PRHDT and FYEKMQ (reference sequence). This rearrangement joins TRBV13 to TRBJ2-1. What was sequenced was cerebrospinal fluid. This TCR came from a human donor with Parkinson's disease. CDR3 in amino acids: CASSLAYNEQFF.